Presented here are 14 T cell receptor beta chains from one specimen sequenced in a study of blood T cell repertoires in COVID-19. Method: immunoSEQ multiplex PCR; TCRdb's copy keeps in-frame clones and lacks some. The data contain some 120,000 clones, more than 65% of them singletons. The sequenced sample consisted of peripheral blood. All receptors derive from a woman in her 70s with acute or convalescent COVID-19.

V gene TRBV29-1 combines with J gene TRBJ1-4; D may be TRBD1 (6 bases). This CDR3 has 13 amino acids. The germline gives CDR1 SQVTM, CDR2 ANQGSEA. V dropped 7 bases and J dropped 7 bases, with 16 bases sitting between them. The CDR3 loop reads CSGLWQGTEKLFF. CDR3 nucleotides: TGCAGCGGCCTATGGCAGGGGACTGAAAAACTGTTTTTT.

In nucleotides, the CDR3 is TGTGCCAGCAGCCTTGGAGGGATTAATAATTCACCCCTCCACTTT. It codes for CASSLGGINNSPLHF. The chain recombines TRBV3-1 (or the pseudogene TRBV3-2) with TRBJ1-6; D is uncertain. V lost 4 bases and J 5 bases, leaving 12 bases between the germline ends. Per germline, CDR1 LGHDT and CDR2 YNNKEL (reference sequence). This CDR3 is 15 amino acids long.

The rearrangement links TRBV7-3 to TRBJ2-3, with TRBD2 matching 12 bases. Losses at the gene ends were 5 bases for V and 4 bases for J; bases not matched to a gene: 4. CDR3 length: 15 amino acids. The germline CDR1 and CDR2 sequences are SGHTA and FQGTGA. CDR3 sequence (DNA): TGTGCCAGCAGCCGGACTAGCGGGAACTCAGATACGCAGTATTTT. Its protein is CASSRTSGNSDTQYF.

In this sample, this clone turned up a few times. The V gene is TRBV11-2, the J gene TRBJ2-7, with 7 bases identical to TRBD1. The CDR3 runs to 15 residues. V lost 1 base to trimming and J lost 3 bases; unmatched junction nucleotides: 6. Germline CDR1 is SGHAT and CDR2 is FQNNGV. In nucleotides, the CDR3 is TGTGCCAGCAGCTTAGTTCGGGGACAGTTCTACGAGCAGTACTTC. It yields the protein CASSLVRGQFYEQYF.

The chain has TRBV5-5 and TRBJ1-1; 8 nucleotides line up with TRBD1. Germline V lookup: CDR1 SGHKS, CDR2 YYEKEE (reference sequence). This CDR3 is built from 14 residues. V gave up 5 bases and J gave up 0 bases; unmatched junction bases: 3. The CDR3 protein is CASSSTGVNTEAFF. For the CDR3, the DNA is TGTGCCAGCAGTTCGACAGGGGTGAACACTGAAGCTTTCTTT.

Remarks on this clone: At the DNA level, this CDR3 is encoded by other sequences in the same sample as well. CDR3 residues: CASSLGQGGYNEQFF. DNA of the CDR3: TGTGCCAGCAGCTTGGGGCAGGGTGGCTACAATGAGCAGTTCTTC. This sequence joins TRBV5-8 and TRBJ2-1, with D possibly TRBD1 on 5 matching bases. Trimming left V 0 bases short and J 3 bases short, with 10 bases between. Germline assignment: CDR1 SGHTS and CDR2 YDEGEE. This CDR3 contains 15 residues.

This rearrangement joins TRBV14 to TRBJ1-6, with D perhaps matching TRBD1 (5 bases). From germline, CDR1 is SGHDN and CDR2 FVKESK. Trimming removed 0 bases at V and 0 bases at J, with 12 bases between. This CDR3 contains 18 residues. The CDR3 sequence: CASSQDPRQSSYNSPLHF. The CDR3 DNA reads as TGTGCCAGCAGCCAAGATCCGCGACAGAGCTCCTATAATTCACCCCTCCACTTT.

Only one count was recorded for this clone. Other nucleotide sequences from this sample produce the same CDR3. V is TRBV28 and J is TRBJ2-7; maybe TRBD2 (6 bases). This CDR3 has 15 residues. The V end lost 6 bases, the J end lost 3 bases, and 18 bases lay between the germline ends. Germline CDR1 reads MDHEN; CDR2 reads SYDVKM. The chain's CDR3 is CASSPGTSGGYEQYF. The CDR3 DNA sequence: TGTGCCAGCAGCCCCGGGACCTCCGGGGGCTACGAGCAGTACTTC.

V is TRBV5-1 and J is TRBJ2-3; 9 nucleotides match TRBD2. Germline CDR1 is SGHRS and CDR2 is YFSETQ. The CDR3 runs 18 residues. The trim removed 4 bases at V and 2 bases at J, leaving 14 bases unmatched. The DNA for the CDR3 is TGCGCCAGCAGCCGTGGGACGGGCCTAGCGGGGTTCACAGATACGCAGTATTTT. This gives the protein CASSRGTGLAGFTDTQYF.

The CDR3 coding sequence is TGTGCCAGCAGCCGGAGGGGGACAGGGGTTGAAAAACTGTTTTTT. It translates to CASSRRGTGVEKLFF. The gene calls are TRBV5-6 and TRBJ1-4; 10 bases fit TRBD1. V lost 4 bases and J lost 7; bases outside the gene matches: 7. CDR3 size: 15 residues. CDR1 SGHDT and CDR2 YYEEEE come from the germline V gene.

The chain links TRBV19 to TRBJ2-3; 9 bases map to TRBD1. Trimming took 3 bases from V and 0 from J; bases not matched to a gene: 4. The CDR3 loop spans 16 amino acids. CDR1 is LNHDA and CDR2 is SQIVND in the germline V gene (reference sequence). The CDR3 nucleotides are TGTGCCAGTAGTATTGGGACAGGGAGTAGCACAGATACGCAGTATTTT. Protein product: CASSIGTGSSTDTQYF.

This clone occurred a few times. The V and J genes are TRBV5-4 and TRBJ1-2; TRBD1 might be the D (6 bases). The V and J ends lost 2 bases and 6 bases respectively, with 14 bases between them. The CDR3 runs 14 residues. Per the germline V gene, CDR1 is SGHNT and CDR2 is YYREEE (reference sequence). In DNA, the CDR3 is TGTGCCAGCAGCTTAAGGGGGGGCGCACATGGCTACACCTTC. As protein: CASSLRGGAHGYTF.

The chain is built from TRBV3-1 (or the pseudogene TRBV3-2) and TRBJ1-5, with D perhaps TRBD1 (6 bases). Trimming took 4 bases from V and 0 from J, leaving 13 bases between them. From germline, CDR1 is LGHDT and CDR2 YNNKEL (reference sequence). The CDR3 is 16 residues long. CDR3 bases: TGTGCCAGCAGCCGCCCCGGGACACCTAGCAATCAGCCCCAGCATTTT. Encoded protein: CASSRPGTPSNQPQHF.

This chain's CDR3 is CAIRAGERTGELFF. The CDR3 nucleotides read TGTGCCATCAGAGCGGGAGAGCGCACCGGGGAGCTGTTTTTT. The chain links TRBV10-3 to TRBJ2-2; TRBD2 aligns across 8 bases. The CDR3 is 14 residues long. V shed 6 bases and J 4 bases; nucleotides not matched to a gene: 4. From germline, CDR1 is ENHRY and CDR2 SYGVKD.